This record covers a single T cell receptor beta chain. The record originates from a study of human T cells and chemical hapten exposure. TCRdb analysed the 5' RACE reads with MiXCR anew, one entry per CDR3 protein. The profile shows around 80,000 distinct CDR3 sequences, around 15% of them singletons. V dropped 5 bases and J dropped 0; count of bases not matched to a gene: 4. This CDR3 is 17 amino acids long. The germline CDR1 and CDR2 sequences are SGHTA and FQGNSA. Extraction of total RNA was performed on unfractionated whole blood. The chain has TRBV7-2 and TRBJ2-3; 14 bases align to TRBD2. The sequence came from a female donor in good health. CDR3 amino acids: CASSTRTSGGSTDTQYF. The DNA of the CDR3 is TGTGCCAGCAGCACCCGGACTAGCGGGGGGAGCACAGATACGCAGTATTTT.